This entry lists 28 T cell receptor beta chains sequenced from one sample in a study of T cell repertoires in cytomegalovirus infection. TCRdb re-derived calls from the reads in MiXCR, one entry per CDR3 protein. Among over 250,000 distinct CDR3 sequences listed, around 20% were seen once. Which antigens these TCRs recognize remains unknown. The input for sequencing was cultured PBMCs, taken from culture after CMV antigen stimulation. The receptor set was obtained from a human donor in good health (CMV status not recorded). Some clones in this sample may be carry-over from other donors' samples.

This chain links TRBV12-3 or TRBV12-4 with TRBJ2-1; no reliable D call. V was trimmed by 2 bases and J by 6 bases, leaving 8 bases between them. CDR3 length equals 13 residues. The CDR3 here is CASSLSRGNEQFF. CDR3 sequence (DNA): TGTGCCAGCAGTTTAAGTCGTGGCAATGAGCAGTTCTTC.

The rearrangement uses TRBV18 and TRBJ2-1; the D gene is possibly TRBD2 (5 bases). From germline, CDR1 is KGHSH and CDR2 LQKENI. Deletions cut 0 bases from V and 3 bases from J, with 12 bases between. The CDR3 has 16 amino acids. The DNA for the CDR3 is TGTGCCAGCTCACCACCTTCGGCGGGTAACTACAATGAGCAGTTCTTC. Translating it yields CASSPPSAGNYNEQFF.

This clonotype was seen repeatedly, ten times or more. The V and J genes are TRBV7-2 and TRBJ1-4; possibly TRBD1 for D (5 bases). The CDR3 is 16 residues long. CDR1 is SGHTA, CDR2 FQGNSA, per germline. Trimming stripped 0 bases from V and 3 bases from J, with 11 bases between. CDR3 sequence reads: CASSLALRGPNEKLFF. The CDR3 bases are TGTGCCAGCAGCTTAGCGCTACGGGGACCTAATGAAAAACTGTTTTTT.

In its sample, this clonotype was seen a few times. This sequence joins TRBV7-2 and TRBJ1-1; D gene uncertain. Germline V gives CDR1 SGHTA, CDR2 FQGNSA. V lost 5 bases and J 0 bases, leaving 13 bases between the germline ends. There are 15 residues in the CDR3. The CDR3 nucleotides are TGTGCCAGCAGCCCAGCGGCAGGAATGAACACTGAAGCTTTCTTT. Protein product: CASSPAAGMNTEAFF.

This chain's CDR3 is CASSFSETGYGYTF. CDR3 in DNA: TGTGCCAGCTCCTTTTCTGAGACTGGCTATGGCTACACCTTC. V and J are TRBV12-3 or TRBV12-4 and TRBJ1-2; no reliable D call. The CDR3 runs 14 residues. V was shortened by 8 bases and J by 4 bases, with 17 bases between the two germline ends.

This clonotype was seen ten or more times. DNA of the CDR3: TGTGCCAGCAGCTTGGGAACTAAAACCCTCACAGATACGCAGTATTTT. Translation: CASSLGTKTLTDTQYF. This chain uses TRBV7-2 with TRBJ2-3; D is ambiguous. The V gene lost 3 bases and the J gene lost 2 bases, with 15 bases spanning the gap. The CDR3 covers 16 residues. From germline, CDR1 is SGHTA and CDR2 FQGNSA.

This clonotype was counted ten times or more. The gene calls are TRBV7-8 and TRBJ2-1; 9 bases are shared with TRBD2. The CDR3 spans 16 residues. Germline CDR1 SGHVS, CDR2 FQNEAQ. Trimming removed 1 base from V and 9 bases from J; junction bases left unmatched: 10. In nucleotides, the CDR3 is TGTGCCAGCAGCTTAGTGATCCTAGCGGGAAGGGGTGAGCAGTTCTTC. Translation gives CASSLVILAGRGEQFF.

In this sample, this clonotype turned up a few times. The chain uses TRBV4-1 and TRBJ2-5; D gene unclear. Trimming left V 3 bases short and J 2 bases short, with 13 bases between. Germline-derived CDR1 and CDR2 are MGHRA and YSYEKL. The CDR3 sequence is 15 residues long. The CDR3 sequence: CASSQEPGVQETQYF. As DNA, the CDR3 is TGCGCCAGCAGCCAGGAGCCCGGTGTACAAGAGACCCAGTACTTC.

By proportion, this clonotype is medium-sized (0.01 to 0.1%). The chain combines TRBV12-3 or TRBV12-4 with TRBJ2-1; the D gene is possibly TRBD2 (6 bases). The CDR3 is 14 amino acids. The V and J ends lost 4 bases and 4 bases respectively, with 11 bases between them. The CDR3 nucleotides are TGTGCCAGCAGTTCCTTCGGGGGTTACAATGAGCAGTTCTTC. It specifies CASSSFGGYNEQFF.

This clonotype was counted only a few times. The chain couples TRBV4-1 to TRBJ1-5, with unresolved D. V was shortened by 4 bases and J by 0 bases, with 10 bases between the two germline ends. Germline loops: CDR1 MGHRA, CDR2 YSYEKL. The CDR3 has 15 residues. The CDR3 DNA reads as TGCGCCAGCAGCCGGACGGATATTAGCAATCAGCCCCAGCATTTT. Its translation is CASSRTDISNQPQHF.

This clonotype was recorded a few times. The rearrangement joins TRBV7-2 to TRBJ2-7; 13 bases are a match to TRBD2. V dropped 5 bases and J dropped 0; count of bases not matched to a gene: 7. The CDR3 has 17 amino acids. In germline, CDR1 is SGHTA, CDR2 FQGNSA. CDR3 amino acids: CASSKRGLAGDSYEQYF. In nucleotides, the CDR3 is TGTGCCAGCAGCAAGAGAGGACTAGCGGGGGACTCCTACGAGCAGTACTTC.

About this clonotype: At one end, the junction sequence differs from germline, possibly due to a read error. The CDR3 sequence is CASSSRDAGF. The CDR3 DNA sequence: TGTGCCAGCAGCTCCCGGGACGCGGGCTTC. This sequence joins TRBV7-9 and TRBJ1-2; the D gene is possibly TRBD1 (5 bases). This CDR3 is 10 amino acids long. Per the germline V gene, CDR1 is SEHNR and CDR2 is FQNEAQ (reference sequence).

This chain connects TRBV25-1 to TRBJ2-1; 7 nucleotides align to TRBD2. The CDR3 extends over 12 amino acids. CDR1 is MGHDK, CDR2 SYGVNS, per germline. The trim removed 3 bases at V and 9 bases at J, leaving 2 bases unmatched. CDR3 amino acids: CASSEIAGEQFF. The CDR3 DNA reads TGTGCCAGCAGTGAGATAGCGGGTGAGCAGTTCTTC.

There are many counts of this clonotype. The chain employs TRBV7-2 and TRBJ1-3, with TRBD1 as a possible D gene (6 bases). V was trimmed by 1 base and J by 2 bases, leaving 9 bases between them. CDR3 length equals 15 residues. The germline gives CDR1 SGHTA, CDR2 FQGNSA. In DNA form, the CDR3 reads TGTGCCAGCAGCTTAGAGGCAGGGGCTGGAAACACCATATATTTT. Protein product: CASSLEAGAGNTIYF.

This chain uses TRBV4-3 with TRBJ2-3; 7 bases match TRBD2. CDR3 length: 14 residues. Germline values: CDR1 LGHNA, CDR2 YSLEER. With V trimmed by 1 base and J by 6 bases, 4 bases remained unmatched. As DNA, the CDR3 is TGCGCCAGCAGCCAAGGGGAGGGAGTGGATACGCAGTATTTT. Translating it yields CASSQGEGVDTQYF.

The V gene is TRBV6-6, the J gene TRBJ1-4, with 8 nucleotides matching TRBD1. The CDR3 totals 14 residues. V dropped 8 bases and J dropped 7; count of bases not matched to a gene: 9. The germline CDR1 and CDR2 sequences are MNHNY and SVGAGI (reference sequence). CDR3 nucleotide sequence: TGTGCCAGCCGGAGAGACAGGGGTGGTGAAAAACTGTTTTTT. This encodes CASRRDRGGEKLFF.

This clonotype turned up a few times. This chain links TRBV18 with TRBJ1-2; TRBD1 matches 9 bases. Germline V gives CDR1 KGHSH, CDR2 LQKENI. V lost 5 bases and J lost 4; bases outside the gene matches: 11. CDR3 size: 16 residues. The CDR3 sequence is CASSGGPGQGAYGYTF. The CDR3 DNA reads as TGTGCCAGCTCAGGGGGTCCGGGACAGGGAGCCTATGGCTACACCTTC.

The chain combines TRBV9 with TRBJ2-3, with D unresolved. Germline CDR1 and CDR2: SGDLS and YYNGEE. Trimming cost V 2 bases and J 2 bases, with 6 bases left between them. The CDR3 length is 13 residues. The CDR3 spells CASSVDVTDTQYF. The CDR3 bases are TGTGCCAGCAGCGTCGACGTCACAGATACGCAGTATTTT.

This clonotype was observed many times. In nucleotides, the CDR3 is TGTGCCAGCCGGGGTTCAACCTACGAGCAGTACTTC. It yields the protein CASRGSTYEQYF. The V gene is TRBV7-2, the J gene TRBJ2-7, with D perhaps TRBD2 (5 bases). V was shortened by 8 bases and J by 2 bases, with 10 bases between the two germline ends. Germline CDR1 is SGHTA and CDR2 is FQGNSA. The CDR3 covers 12 residues.

This clonotype has a handful of counts. The chain carries TRBV6-6 and TRBJ1-1; 7 bases are shared with TRBD1. The CDR3 length is 15 residues. The germline CDR1 and CDR2 sequences are MNHNY and SVGAGI (reference sequence). V trimming: 2 bases; J trimming: 6 bases; junction bases outside the gene matches: 9. The CDR3 loop is CASSYAVTGVPEAFF. The CDR3 DNA reads TGTGCCAGCAGTTACGCTGTTACAGGGGTCCCTGAAGCTTTCTTT.

The rearrangement links TRBV2 to TRBJ2-1, with TRBD2 matching over 8 bases. The CDR3 has 16 amino acids. The junction had 17 bases not matched to a gene; V was cut back by 8 bases and J by 8 bases. Germline CDR1 SNHLY, CDR2 FYNNEI. CDR3 sequence (DNA): TGTGCCAGCCTCCTCTCGAGCGGGAGAGGGATAGATGAGCAGTTCTTC. This encodes CASLLSSGRGIDEQFF.

There are many counts of this clonotype. J is TRBJ2-1 and V is TRBV7-2; D assignment may be TRBD1 or TRBD2 (5 bases each). The CDR3 contains 16 residues. CDR1 and CDR2 from the germline V gene are SGHTA and FQGNSA. The V and J ends lost 4 bases and 12 bases respectively, with 25 bases between them. CDR3 residues: CASSSLLRVDGTRQFF. CDR3 bases: TGTGCCAGCAGCTCCCTTCTCCGGGTGGATGGGACGAGGCAGTTCTTC.

This chain uses TRBV20-1 with TRBJ2-1; 8 bases are shared with TRBD2. CDR1 and CDR2 from the germline V gene are DFQATT and SNEGSKA (reference sequence). V dropped 4 bases and J dropped 3; count of bases not matched to a gene: 11. This CDR3 comprises 16 residues. CDR3 in amino acids: CSAKPPTSGNYNEQFF. The CDR3 DNA reads TGCAGTGCTAAGCCCCCCACTAGCGGCAACTACAATGAGCAGTTCTTC.

This clonotype was recorded a few times. This CDR3 is CASSFMSGQGPYNYGYTF. The CDR3, as DNA: TGTGCCAGCAGCTTTATGTCGGGACAGGGACCGTATAACTATGGCTACACCTTC. The chain joins TRBV5-4 to TRBJ1-2, with 9 bases that match TRBD1. This CDR3 comprises 18 residues. V lost 2 bases to trimming and J lost 1 base; unmatched junction nucleotides: 12. Germline V gene data show CDR1 as SGHNT and CDR2 as YYREEE (reference sequence).

This clonotype was counted between two and nine times. The J gene is TRBJ1-1, the V gene TRBV7-2; D gene ambiguous. Germline CDR1 reads SGHTA; CDR2 reads FQGNSA. Trimming stripped 0 bases from V and 2 bases from J, with 10 bases between. CDR3 length equals 15 residues. This chain's CDR3 is CASSLAFGGNTEAFF. CDR3 bases: TGTGCCAGCAGCTTAGCATTTGGCGGTAACACTGAAGCTTTCTTT. The variable domain in full, with the rest retrieved from reference TRBV7-2 and TRBJ1-1, is GAGVSQSPSNKVTEKGKDVELRCDPISGHTALYWYRQSLGQGLEFLIYFQGNSAPDKSGLPSDRFSAERTGGSVSTLTIQRTQQEDSAVYLCASSLAFGGNTEAFFGQGTRLTVV.

V is TRBV28 and J is TRBJ1-2; D is undetermined. Germline assignment: CDR1 MDHEN and CDR2 SYDVKM. V dropped 6 bases and J dropped 4 bases, with 3 bases sitting between them. The CDR3 runs to 10 residues. The CDR3 is CASRGYGYTF. As DNA, the CDR3 is TGTGCCAGCAGGGGCTATGGCTACACCTTC.

This clonotype was recorded many times. This chain uses TRBV12-3 or TRBV12-4 with TRBJ1-1; D might be TRBD1 (5 bases). V was clipped by 6 bases and J by 6 bases, with 11 bases between them. The CDR3 length is 12 residues. CDR3 coding DNA: TGTGCCAGCAGCCCCGACAGCGCTGAAGCTTTCTTT. Amino acid sequence: CASSPDSAEAFF.

This clonotype was observed a few times. The V gene is TRBV2, the J gene TRBJ2-1, with D perhaps TRBD1 (5 bases). CDR1 is SNHLY, CDR2 FYNNEI, per germline. Deletions cut 1 base from V and 12 bases from J, with 10 bases between. The CDR3 has 12 residues. This chain's CDR3 is CASSEDYQGQFF. The CDR3 region has the DNA TGTGCCAGCAGTGAAGACTACCAGGGGCAGTTCTTC.